These 20 T cell receptor beta chains were sequenced from one sample in a study of blood T cells in healthy people across ages. A second PCR, run for roughly 7 to 12 cycles, used a sample-barcoded 5' primer plus a J-beta primer mix. MiXCR, run by TCRdb on the 5' RACE reads, gives a single entry per CDR3 protein. The sample has hundreds of thousands of distinct CDR3 sequences, more than 20% seen once; the top ten hold 9.4%. These records were also assigned to another study, of T cells of mothers and their children.

The specimen was blood. These receptor sequences come from a boy between 10 and 17 years old in good health.

This clonotype has a handful of counts. V is TRBV12-3 or TRBV12-4 and J is TRBJ2-6; possible D gene TRBD2, 5 bases. V was cut by 4 bases and J by 8 bases, with 15 bases left in between. The CDR3 contains 15 residues. In DNA, the CDR3 is TGTGCCAGCAGTTCCACCCTATCGGGGACCAACGTCCTGACTTTC. Protein: CASSSTLSGTNVLTF.

The V and J genes are TRBV7-9 and TRBJ1-5; the D is unclear. CDR3 size: 15 residues. V was cut by 1 base and J by 0 bases, with 7 bases left in between. CDR1 is SEHNR and CDR2 is FQNEAQ in the germline V gene (reference sequence). The CDR3 nucleotides read TGTGCCAGCAGCTTAGGAGGGCCTAGCAATCAGCCCCAGCATTTT. Its protein is CASSLGGPSNQPQHF. The complete variable domain, with remaining parts taken from reference TRBV7-9 and TRBJ1-5, reads DTGVSQNPRHKITKRGQNVTFRCDPISEHNRLYWYRQTLGQGPEFLTYFQNEAQLEKSRLLSDRFSAERPKGSFSTLEIQRTEQGDSAMYLCASSLGGPSNQPQHFGDGTRLSIL.

The table lists this clonotype with a few counts. The CDR3 nucleotides read TGCGCCAGCAGCCATTCTCTAGCTGGCGAGCAGTACTTC. Its translation: CASSHSLAGEQYF. This sequence joins TRBV4-1 and TRBJ2-7; tentative D call: TRBD2 (5 bases). Between the trimmed V and J ends, which lost 3 bases and 6 bases, there was a span of 12 bases. This CDR3 is built from 13 residues. Per germline, CDR1 MGHRA and CDR2 YSYEKL.

The V and J genes are TRBV29-1 and TRBJ2-7; tentatively, D is TRBD2 (6 bases). Germline V gene data show CDR1 as SQVTM and CDR2 as ANQGSEA. The CDR3 is made up of 12 amino acids. Trimming cost V 7 bases and J 2 bases, with 12 bases left between them. CDR3 region: CSAGDGTYEQYF. As DNA, the CDR3 is TGCAGCGCGGGGGACGGGACCTACGAGCAGTACTTC.

The chain uses TRBV5-1 and TRBJ2-7, with 8 bases matching TRBD2. J gave up 3 bases and V 7 bases, and 15 bases lay outside the gene matches. CDR1 SGHRS and CDR2 YFSETQ come from the germline V gene. This CDR3 has 16 amino acids. DNA of the CDR3: TGCGCCAGCTACTTGATCCCCGGGACTAGTCTCTACGAGCAGTACTTC. Translation: CASYLIPGTSLYEQYF. Full variable domain (remainder filled in from reference TRBV5-1 and TRBJ2-7): KAGVTQTPRYLIKTRGQQVTLSCSPISGHRSVSWYQQTPGQGLQFLFEYFSETQRNKGNFPGRFSGRQFSNSRSEMNVSTLELGDSALYLCASYLIPGTSLYEQYFGPGTRLTVT.

The chain combines TRBV20-1 with TRBJ2-1; either TRBD1 or TRBD2 may fit D (6 bases each). The ends were cut back, 0 bases at V and 6 bases at J, with 15 bases in the middle. Germline lookup yields CDR1 DFQATT and CDR2 SNEGSKA (reference sequence). The CDR3 sequence is 15 residues long. The CDR3: CSARELGGPINEQFF. The CDR3 DNA sequence: TGCAGTGCTAGAGAGTTGGGGGGCCCGATCAATGAGCAGTTCTTC.

This clonotype was seen more than once but under ten times. The chain employs TRBV7-9 and TRBJ2-6; perhaps TRBD1 as D (5 bases). The CDR3 sequence is 17 residues long. V was pared by 3 bases and J by 0 bases, with 12 bases between. CDR1 and CDR2 (germline): SEHNR, FQNEAQ (reference sequence). CDR3 coding DNA: TGTGCCAGCAGCTTGGCTTACGACAGCTCTGGGGCCAACGTCCTGACTTTC. The encoded protein is CASSLAYDSSGANVLTF. Full variable domain (rest looked up from reference TRBV7-9 and TRBJ2-6): DTGVSQNPRHKITKRGQNVTFRCDPISEHNRLYWYRQTLGQGPEFLTYFQNEAQLEKSRLLSDRFSAERPKGSFSTLEIQRTEQGDSAMYLCASSLAYDSSGANVLTFGAGSRLTVL.

The chain recombines TRBV10-3 with TRBJ2-7, with 12 bases identical to TRBD2. The J call may be in error: the DNA end matches TRBJ2-1 better. The CDR3 is 13 residues long. CDR1 ENHRY and CDR2 SYGVKD come from the germline V gene. Here the CDR3 DNA reads TGTGCCATACTAGCGGGGGGTGACAATGAGCAGTTCTTC. It translates to CAILAGGDNEQFF.

CDR3: CASSDFGSPSTDTQYF. The CDR3 DNA is TGTGCCAGCAGCGACTTTGGGTCGCCTAGCACAGATACGCAGTATTTT. J is TRBJ2-3 and V is TRBV3-1; D remains unclear. This CDR3 contains 16 residues. The germline V gene encodes CDR1 LGHDT and CDR2 YNNKEL (reference sequence). The V end lost 5 bases, the J end lost 0 bases, and 15 bases lay between the germline ends.

Worth noting for this clonotype: Lacking the conserved final phenylalanine or tryptophan, this CDR3 likely reflects a read error. The rearrangement links TRBV15 to TRBJ2-4; possibly TRBD2 for D (7 bases). The germline V and J ends were trimmed by 1 base and 6 bases, with 22 bases remaining between them. Germline V gene sequence: CDR1 LNHNV, CDR2 YYDKDF (reference sequence). The CDR3 has 18 residues. The CDR3 protein is CATSRAPGAGESRNIQYS. CDR3 DNA: TGTGCCACCAGCAGAGCCCCAGGGGCGGGGGAGTCGCGAAACATTCAGTACTCC.

V and J are TRBV7-9 and TRBJ2-5; D ambiguous. Looked up from germline, CDR1 is SEHNR and CDR2 is FQNEAQ (reference sequence). The CDR3 has 14 amino acids. Trimming stripped 3 bases from V and 5 bases from J, with 13 bases between. The CDR3 is CASSFEASSETQYF. The CDR3 DNA reads as TGTGCCAGCAGCTTCGAGGCCTCGTCGGAGACCCAGTACTTC.

This clonotype has just a few counts. This rearrangement joins TRBV28 to TRBJ2-2; tentative D call: TRBD1 (6 bases). The CDR3 length is 15 residues. Per the germline V gene, CDR1 is MDHEN and CDR2 is SYDVKM. Deletions cut 5 bases from V and 6 bases from J, with 16 bases between. For the CDR3, the DNA is TGTGCCAGCAGTCTCCTCCTACAGGGATCCGGGGAGCTGTTTTTT. Translation gives CASSLLLQGSGELFF. The entire variable domain, with the rest obtained from reference TRBV28 and TRBJ2-2, is as follows: DVKVTQSSRYLVKRTGEKVFLECVQDMDHENMFWYRQDPGLGLRLIYFSYDVKMKEKGDIPEGYSVSREKKERFSLILESASTNQTSMYLCASSLLLQGSGELFFGEGSRLTVL.

The chain is built from TRBV11-1 and TRBJ2-7; 7 bases fit TRBD2. The CDR3 runs to 17 residues. J gave up 3 bases and V 2 bases, and 13 bases lay outside the gene matches. The germline gives CDR1 SGHAT, CDR2 FQDESV (reference sequence). CDR3 sequence reads: CASSLTSSGLPHYEQYF. CDR3 coding DNA: TGTGCCAGCAGCTTAACCTCTTCGGGACTACCACACTACGAGCAGTACTTC.

This sequence joins TRBV7-9 and TRBJ2-7, with D maybe TRBD2 (6 bases). The CDR3 length is 16 residues. Germline V gene sequence: CDR1 SEHNR, CDR2 FQNEAQ (reference sequence). Trimming stripped 5 bases from V and 3 bases from J, with 20 bases between. The CDR3 spells CASSGGLITGLYEQYF. CDR3 in DNA: TGTGCCAGCAGCGGCGGACTAATAACAGGCCTCTACGAGCAGTACTTC.

This clonotype was observed a few times. This chain links TRBV7-9 with TRBJ1-1; D is undetermined. Trimming removed 1 base at V and 7 bases at J, with 13 bases between. Looked up from germline, CDR1 is SEHNR and CDR2 is FQNEAQ (reference sequence). CDR3 length: 14 amino acids. This CDR3 reads CASSLVTGSDEAFF. The CDR3 DNA reads TGTGCCAGCAGCTTAGTGACGGGATCAGATGAAGCTTTCTTT.

This clonotype was picked up a small number of times. The chain couples TRBV11-2 to TRBJ2-1; unclear D gene. This CDR3 comprises 16 residues. Trimming took 5 bases from V and 0 from J, leaving 14 bases between them. Germline V CDR1 and CDR2: SGHAT, FQNNGV. CDR3 protein: CASSIDPFSSYNEQFF. The CDR3 bases are TGTGCCAGCAGCATTGACCCGTTTAGCTCCTACAATGAGCAGTTCTTC.

This clonotype was seen ten or more times. The rearrangement joins TRBV6-2 or TRBV6-3 to TRBJ2-7, with 8 positions matching TRBD1. This CDR3 region has 13 residues. With 7 bases clipped from V and 4 bases from J, the junction kept 6 bases outside the gene matches. Germline lookup yields CDR1 MNHEY and CDR2 SVGEGT. The CDR3 loop is CASTGTGRYEQYF. In DNA, the CDR3 is TGTGCCAGCACCGGGACAGGACGATACGAGCAGTACTTC.

The chain is built from TRBV11-2 and TRBJ2-4; 12 bases map to TRBD2. V shed 5 bases and J 0 bases; nucleotides not matched to a gene: 8. This CDR3 has 18 residues. Germline assignment: CDR1 SGHAT and CDR2 FQNNGV. CDR3 sequence reads: CASSAGTSGPLAKNIQYF. For the CDR3, the DNA is TGTGCCAGCAGCGCCGGGACTAGCGGGCCTCTAGCCAAAAACATTCAGTACTTC.

This clonotype occurred a few times. The gene calls are TRBV7-9 and TRBJ2-5; D gene unclear. Per germline, CDR1 SEHNR and CDR2 FQNEAQ (reference sequence). V was shortened by 4 bases and J by 1 base, with 10 bases between the two germline ends. The CDR3 is made up of 14 amino acids. The CDR3: CASSSVRSQETQYF. CDR3 nucleotide sequence: TGTGCCAGCAGCTCGGTACGATCCCAAGAGACCCAGTACTTC.

There are a few counts of this clonotype. The V call is TRBV29-1, the J call TRBJ2-7; D perhaps matches TRBD2 (7 bases). The CDR3 consists of 13 residues. V gave up 6 bases and J gave up 3 bases, with 15 bases separating them. Germline V gene lookup returns CDR1 SQVTM and CDR2 ANQGSEA. The CDR3 protein is CSVGGGAYYEQYF. CDR3 DNA sequence: TGCAGCGTGGGTGGGGGGGCCTACTACGAGCAGTACTTC.